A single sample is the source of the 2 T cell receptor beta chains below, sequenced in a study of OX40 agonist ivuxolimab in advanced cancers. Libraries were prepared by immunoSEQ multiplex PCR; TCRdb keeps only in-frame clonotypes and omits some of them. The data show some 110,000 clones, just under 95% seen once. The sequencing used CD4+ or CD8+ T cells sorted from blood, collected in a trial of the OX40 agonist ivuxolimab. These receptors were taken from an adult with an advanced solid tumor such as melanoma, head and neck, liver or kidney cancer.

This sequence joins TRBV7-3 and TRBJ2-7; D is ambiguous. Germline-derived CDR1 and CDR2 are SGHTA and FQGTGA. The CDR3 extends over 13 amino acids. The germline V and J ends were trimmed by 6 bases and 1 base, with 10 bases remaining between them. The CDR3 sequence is CASRAAGSYEQYF. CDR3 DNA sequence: TGTGCCAGCAGGGCGGCCGGGTCCTACGAGCAGTACTTC.

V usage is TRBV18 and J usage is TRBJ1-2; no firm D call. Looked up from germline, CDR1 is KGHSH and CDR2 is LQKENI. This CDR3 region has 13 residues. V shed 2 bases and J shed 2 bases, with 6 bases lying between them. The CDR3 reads CASSPRENYGYTF. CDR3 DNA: TGTGCCAGCTCACCAAGAGAGAACTATGGCTACACCTTC.